This entry concerns a single TCR beta chain. No antigen is known for it. A multiplex PCR was run with 60 Vbeta primers and 13 Jbeta primers. The data were produced by immunoSEQ multiplex PCR, yet TCRdb's version contains in-frame clones alone and is incomplete. The table lists 100,000 to 150,000 clones. These donors counted as nominally healthy when sampled, but unrecorded immune exposures were likely. Germline CDR1 reads SGDLS; CDR2 reads YYNGEE. CDR3 length equals 14 residues. V gave up 5 bases and J gave up 4 bases, with 15 bases separating them. This sample was taken from a study of cytomegalovirus exposure and HLA in healthy donors. Broader study findings: A cluster of highly shared sequence variants was likely a sequencing artifact. Later analysis suggested links between common viral pathogens and several top significant clusters.

Sequencing used PBMCs. This chain connects TRBV9 to TRBJ1-2; no firm D call. This receptor was taken from a woman in her thirties or forties in good health and CMV-seronegative. CDR3 amino acids: CASRNRAAPYGYTF. Written as DNA, the CDR3 is TGTGCCAGCAGGAACAGAGCTGCTCCCTATGGCTACACCTTC.